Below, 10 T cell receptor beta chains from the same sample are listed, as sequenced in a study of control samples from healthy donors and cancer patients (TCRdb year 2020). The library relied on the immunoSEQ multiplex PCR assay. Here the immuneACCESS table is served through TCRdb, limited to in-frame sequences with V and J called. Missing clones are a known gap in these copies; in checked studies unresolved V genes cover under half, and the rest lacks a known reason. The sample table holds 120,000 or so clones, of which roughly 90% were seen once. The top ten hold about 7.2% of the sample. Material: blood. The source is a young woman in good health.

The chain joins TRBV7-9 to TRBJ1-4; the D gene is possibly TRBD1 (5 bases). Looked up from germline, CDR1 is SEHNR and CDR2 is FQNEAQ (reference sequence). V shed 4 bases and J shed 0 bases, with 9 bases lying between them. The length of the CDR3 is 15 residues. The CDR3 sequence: CASSSIRATNEKLFF. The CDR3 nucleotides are TGTGCCAGCAGCTCCATCAGGGCAACTAATGAAAAACTGTTTTTT. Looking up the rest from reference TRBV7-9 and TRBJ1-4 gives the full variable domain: DTGVSQNPRHKITKRGQNVTFRCDPISEHNRLYWYRQTLGQGPEFLTYFQNEAQLEKSRLLSDRFSAERPKGSFSTLEIQRTEQGDSAMYLCASSSIRATNEKLFFGSGTQLSVL.

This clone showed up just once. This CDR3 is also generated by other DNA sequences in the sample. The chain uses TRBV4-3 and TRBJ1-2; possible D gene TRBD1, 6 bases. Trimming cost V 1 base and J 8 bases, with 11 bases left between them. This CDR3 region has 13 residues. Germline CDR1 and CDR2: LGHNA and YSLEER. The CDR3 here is CASSQGGARGYTF. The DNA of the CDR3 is TGCGCCAGCAGCCAAGGGGGGGCGCGGGGCTACACCTTC.

CDR3 coding DNA: TGTGCCACCAGTGATTCCGGGAAACTGGGTGAGACCCAGTACTTC. Encoded protein: CATSDSGKLGETQYF. The chain has TRBV24-1 and TRBJ2-5; perhaps TRBD2 as D (5 bases). Germline lookup yields CDR1 KGHDR and CDR2 SFDVKD. The CDR3 length is 15 residues. V gave up 2 bases and J gave up 5 bases, with 14 bases separating them.

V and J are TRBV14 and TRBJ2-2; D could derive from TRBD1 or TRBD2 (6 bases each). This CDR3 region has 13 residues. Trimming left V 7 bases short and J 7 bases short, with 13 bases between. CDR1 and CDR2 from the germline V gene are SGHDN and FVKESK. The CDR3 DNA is TGTGCCAGCACACCAAGGGGGGTCGGGGAGCTGTTTTTT. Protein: CASTPRGVGELFF. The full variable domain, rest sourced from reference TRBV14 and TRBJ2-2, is EAGVTQFPSHSVIEKGQTVTLRCDPISGHDNLYWYRRVMGKEIKFLLHFVKESKQDESGMPNNRFLAERTGGTYSTLKVQPAELEDSGVYFCASTPRGVGELFFGEGSRLTVL.

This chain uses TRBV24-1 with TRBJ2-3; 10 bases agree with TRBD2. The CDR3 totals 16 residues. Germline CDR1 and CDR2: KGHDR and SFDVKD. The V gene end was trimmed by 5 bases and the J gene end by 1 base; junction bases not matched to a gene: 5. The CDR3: CATSVSSGGRTDTQYF. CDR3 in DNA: TGTGCCACCAGTGTGTCTAGCGGGGGCCGCACAGATACGCAGTATTTT.

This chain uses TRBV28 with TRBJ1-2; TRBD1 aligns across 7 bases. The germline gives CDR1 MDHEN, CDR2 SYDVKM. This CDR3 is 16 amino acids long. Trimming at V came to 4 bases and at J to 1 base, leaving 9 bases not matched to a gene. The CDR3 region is CASSSRQGFFNYGYTF. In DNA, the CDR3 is TGTGCCAGCAGTTCAAGACAGGGATTCTTTAACTATGGCTACACCTTC.

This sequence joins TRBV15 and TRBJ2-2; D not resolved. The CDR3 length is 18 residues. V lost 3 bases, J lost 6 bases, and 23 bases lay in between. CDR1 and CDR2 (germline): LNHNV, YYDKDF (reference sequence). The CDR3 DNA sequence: TGTGCCACCAGCAGCCCTGAACTAAGCGCAGTTCGTCCCGGGGAGCTGTTTTTT. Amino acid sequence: CATSSPELSAVRPGELFF.

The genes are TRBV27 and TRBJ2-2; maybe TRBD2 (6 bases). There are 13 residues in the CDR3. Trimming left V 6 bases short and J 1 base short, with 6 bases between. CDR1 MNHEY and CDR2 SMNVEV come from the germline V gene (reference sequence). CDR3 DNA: TGTGCCAGCAGCGGGAGGAACACCGGGGAGCTGTTTTTT. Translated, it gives CASSGRNTGELFF.

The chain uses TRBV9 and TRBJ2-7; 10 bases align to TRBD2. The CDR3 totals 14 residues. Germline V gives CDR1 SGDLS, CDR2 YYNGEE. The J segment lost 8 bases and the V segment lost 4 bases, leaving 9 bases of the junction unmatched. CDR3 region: CASSLSGGLAKQYF. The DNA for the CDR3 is TGTGCCAGCAGCCTTAGCGGGGGGCTCGCGAAGCAGTACTTC.

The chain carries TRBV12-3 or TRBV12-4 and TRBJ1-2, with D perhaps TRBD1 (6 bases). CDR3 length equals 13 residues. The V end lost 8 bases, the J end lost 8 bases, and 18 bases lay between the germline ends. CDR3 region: CASGLRGSQGYTF. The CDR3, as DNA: TGTGCCAGCGGCCTCAGGGGAAGTCAGGGCTACACCTTC.